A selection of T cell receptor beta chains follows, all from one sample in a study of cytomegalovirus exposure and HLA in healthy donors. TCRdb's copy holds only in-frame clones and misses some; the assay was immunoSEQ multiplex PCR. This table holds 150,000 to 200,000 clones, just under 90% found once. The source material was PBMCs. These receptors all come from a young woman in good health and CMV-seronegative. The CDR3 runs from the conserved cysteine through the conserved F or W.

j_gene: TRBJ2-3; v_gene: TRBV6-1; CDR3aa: CASSEAGDWALTDTQYF
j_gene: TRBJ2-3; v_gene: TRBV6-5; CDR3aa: CASSWRGNPSTDTQYF
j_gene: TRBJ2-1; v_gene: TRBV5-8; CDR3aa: CASQNGLRVNNEQFF
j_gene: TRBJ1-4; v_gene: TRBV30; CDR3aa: CAWSVQGTAGEKLFF
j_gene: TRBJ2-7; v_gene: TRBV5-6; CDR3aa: CASSLARGQGAIGQYF
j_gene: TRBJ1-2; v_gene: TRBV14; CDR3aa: CASSADRSTPHYGYTF
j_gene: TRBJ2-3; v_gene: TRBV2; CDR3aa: CASFGASTDTQYF
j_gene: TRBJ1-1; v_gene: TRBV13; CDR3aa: CASSLEGAEAFF
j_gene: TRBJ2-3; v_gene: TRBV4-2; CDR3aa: CASSQDFSGGATDTQYF
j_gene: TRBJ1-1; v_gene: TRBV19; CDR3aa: CASSLLGQGRTEAFF
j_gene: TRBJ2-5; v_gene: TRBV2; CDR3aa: CASTGQGGETQYF
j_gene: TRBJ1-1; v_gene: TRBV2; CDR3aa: CASSNSLRGRRAFF
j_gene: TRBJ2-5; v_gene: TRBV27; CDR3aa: CASSLGLAGPEETQYF
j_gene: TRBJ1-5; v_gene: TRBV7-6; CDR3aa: CASSPGGYSNQPQHF
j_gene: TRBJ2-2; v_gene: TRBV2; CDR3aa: CASSLDRVQNTGELFF
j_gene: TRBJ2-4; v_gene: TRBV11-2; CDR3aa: CASSLGQLAKNIQYF
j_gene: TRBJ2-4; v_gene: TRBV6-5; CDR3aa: CASSPKPSGGGIQYF
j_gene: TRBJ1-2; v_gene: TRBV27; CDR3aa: CASSFLAPGLGTGGTYGYTF
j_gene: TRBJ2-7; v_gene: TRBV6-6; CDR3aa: CASSYSSGRGYF
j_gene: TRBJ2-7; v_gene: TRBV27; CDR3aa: CASSYDAGTVSYEQYF
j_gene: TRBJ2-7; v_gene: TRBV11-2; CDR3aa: CASNRLAALYEQYF
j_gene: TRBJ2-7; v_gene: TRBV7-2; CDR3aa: CASSLAPKYEQYF
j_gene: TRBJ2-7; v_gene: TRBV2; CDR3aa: CASSEGGGAPPLYEQYF
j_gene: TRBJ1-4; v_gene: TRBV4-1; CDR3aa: CASSQIGGVEKLFF
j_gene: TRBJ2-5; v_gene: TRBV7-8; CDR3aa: CASSLMSSGGLYQETQYF
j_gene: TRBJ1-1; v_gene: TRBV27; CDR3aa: CASSLTVNTEAFF
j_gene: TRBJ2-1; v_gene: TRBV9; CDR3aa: CASSVVVASGVYEQFF
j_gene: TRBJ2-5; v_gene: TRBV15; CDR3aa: CATSRGIEETQYF
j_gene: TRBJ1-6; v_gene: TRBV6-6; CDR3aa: CASSYRSFNSPLHF
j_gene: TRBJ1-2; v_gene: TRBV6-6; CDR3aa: CASGKTGGLSGYTF
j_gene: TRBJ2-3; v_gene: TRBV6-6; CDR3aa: CASSPGLAGDTQYF
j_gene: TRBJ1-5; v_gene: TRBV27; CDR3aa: CASSTGAFSNQPQHF
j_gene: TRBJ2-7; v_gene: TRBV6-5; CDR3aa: CASSDDGNYEQYF
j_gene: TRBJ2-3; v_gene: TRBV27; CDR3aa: CASSTVPSSTDTQYF
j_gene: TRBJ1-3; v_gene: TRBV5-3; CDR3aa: CARSLCLKTGNTIYF
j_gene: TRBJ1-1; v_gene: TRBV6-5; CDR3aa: CASLSGGGLNTEAFF
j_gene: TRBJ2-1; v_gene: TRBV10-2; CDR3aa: CASSGRGGYNEQFF